This T cell receptor (beta chain) was sequenced for a study of blood T cell repertoires in COVID-19. TCRdb's copy holds only in-frame clones and misses some; the assay was immunoSEQ multiplex PCR. The sample holds roughly 400,000 clones, about nine tenths seen once. Germline CDR1 is MDHEN and CDR2 is SYDVKM. This CDR3 is built from 15 residues. After removal of 4 bases from V and 2 bases from J, the junction contained 8 bases not matched to a gene. This clonotype was sampled from a man younger than 30 who had recovered from COVID-19. The chain has TRBV28 and TRBJ2-7; 7 nucleotides align to TRBD1. Sequenced material: PBMCs or T cells enriched from blood (not recorded which). The CDR3 DNA follows: TGTGCCAGCAGTTCAATCCGGGACAGTCCCTACGAGCAGTACTTC. It yields the protein CASSSIRDSPYEQYF.